A selection of T cell receptor beta chains follows, all from one sample in a study of cytotoxic CD8 clonotypes in ibrutinib-treated CLL. The assay was immunoSEQ multiplex PCR, and TCRdb's table has in-frame clones only and misses some. The sample lists tens of thousands of clones, roughly 86% occurring once. The sequenced sample was PBMCs, obtained before ibrutinib treatment. The receptor source for this set is a human donor with chronic lymphocytic leukemia. The CDR3 runs from the conserved cysteine through the conserved F or W. The order of the fields is D gene, J gene, clone size, V gene, CDR3 protein, CDR3 DNA. D genes are given only for firm matches. Only part of the rows carry a size: once, few, many, or a class if the clone is expanded.

d_call: .; j_call: TRBJ1-1; clone_size: once; v_call: TRBV29-1; cdr3_aa: CSVEDPGRAEAFF; cdr3_nt: TGCAGCGTTGAAGACCCCGGACGGGCTGAAGCTTTCTTT
d_call: .; j_call: TRBJ2-1; clone_size: .; v_call: TRBV9; cdr3_aa: CASSAGHQVSYNEQFF; cdr3_nt: TGTGCCAGCAGCGCTGGACATCAGGTCTCCTACAATGAGCAGTTCTTC
d_call: .; j_call: TRBJ2-7; clone_size: .; v_call: TRBV6-6; cdr3_aa: CASSQRQAIRHEQYF; cdr3_nt: TGTGCCAGCAGTCAAAGACAGGCCATTAGACACGAGCAGTACTTC
d_call: .; j_call: TRBJ2-5; clone_size: .; v_call: TRBV5-4; cdr3_aa: CASSLEAGVGETQYF; cdr3_nt: TGTGCCAGCAGCTTGGAGGCAGGGGTCGGAGAGACCCAGTACTTC
d_call: TRBD1; j_call: TRBJ1-2; clone_size: .; v_call: TRBV7-9; cdr3_aa: CASSLSAGGYGYTF; cdr3_nt: TGTGCCAGCAGCTTATCGGCAGGGGGCTATGGCTACACCTTC
d_call: .; j_call: TRBJ2-5; clone_size: .; v_call: TRBV7-6; cdr3_aa: CASSWTNLVLAAETQYF; cdr3_nt: TGTGCCAGCAGTTGGACTAATCTTGTATTAGCCGCAGAGACCCAGTACTTC
d_call: TRBD1; j_call: TRBJ2-1; clone_size: .; v_call: TRBV27; cdr3_aa: CASSRGGTGKYNEQFF; cdr3_nt: TGTGCCAGCAGCCGAGGGGGGACAGGAAAATACAATGAGCAGTTCTTC
d_call: TRBD2; j_call: TRBJ2-1; clone_size: .; v_call: TRBV4-3; cdr3_aa: CASSQDLPVAGGLREQFF; cdr3_nt: TGCGCCAGCAGCCAAGATCTTCCCGTAGCGGGAGGGCTGCGGGAGCAGTTCTTC
d_call: .; j_call: TRBJ2-3; clone_size: .; v_call: TRBV7-9; cdr3_aa: CASSHTQYF; cdr3_nt: TGTGCCAGCAGCCATACGCAGTATTTT
d_call: TRBD2; j_call: TRBJ2-2; clone_size: .; v_call: TRBV4-1; cdr3_aa: CASSLTSGVNTGELFF; cdr3_nt: TGCGCCAGCAGCTTGACTAGCGGGGTGAACACCGGGGAGCTGTTTTTT
d_call: TRBD2; j_call: TRBJ2-7; clone_size: .; v_call: TRBV19; cdr3_aa: CASSISSGRAYEQYF; cdr3_nt: TGTGCCAGTAGTATATCTAGCGGGAGGGCCTACGAGCAGTACTTC
d_call: .; j_call: TRBJ1-5; clone_size: .; v_call: TRBV4-3; cdr3_aa: CASSQDIRQPQHF; cdr3_nt: TGCGCCAGCAGCCAAGATATCCGGCAGCCCCAGCATTTT
d_call: .; j_call: TRBJ1-5; clone_size: .; v_call: TRBV28; cdr3_aa: CASSLGSGGNQPQHF; cdr3_nt: TGTGCCAGCAGTTTAGGTTCAGGGGGCAATCAGCCCCAGCATTTT
d_call: TRBD2; j_call: TRBJ2-7; clone_size: .; v_call: TRBV10-3; cdr3_aa: CAISDKREVSYEQYF; cdr3_nt: TGTGCCATCAGTGACAAGCGGGAGGTCTCCTACGAGCAGTACTTC
d_call: .; j_call: TRBJ2-1; clone_size: .; v_call: TRBV21-1; cdr3_aa: CASSRQFYNEQFF; cdr3_nt: TGTGCCAGCAGTCGACAGTTTTACAATGAGCAGTTCTTC
d_call: .; j_call: TRBJ2-6; clone_size: .; v_call: TRBV2; cdr3_aa: CASKLVGSGANVLTF; cdr3_nt: TGTGCCAGCAAGTTGGTGGGATCTGGGGCCAACGTCCTGACTTTC
d_call: TRBD2; j_call: TRBJ2-1; clone_size: .; v_call: TRBV19; cdr3_aa: CASSIRGSEQFF; cdr3_nt: TGTGCCAGTAGTATCCGCGGGAGTGAGCAGTTCTTC
d_call: TRBD2; j_call: TRBJ2-7; clone_size: .; v_call: TRBV5-6; cdr3_aa: CASSHGLAGGYEQYF; cdr3_nt: TGTGCCAGCAGCCATGGACTAGCGGGGGGTTACGAGCAGTACTTC
d_call: .; j_call: TRBJ1-3; clone_size: few; v_call: TRBV6-1; cdr3_aa: CASSEFGGSNTIYF; cdr3_nt: TGTGCCAGCAGTGAATTTGGAGGGTCGAACACCATATATTTT
d_call: TRBD2; j_call: TRBJ2-5; clone_size: .; v_call: TRBV11-2; cdr3_aa: CASTHSGRVRETQYF; cdr3_nt: TGTGCCAGCACCCATAGCGGGAGGGTCCGAGAGACCCAGTACTTC
d_call: TRBD2; j_call: TRBJ2-1; clone_size: .; v_call: TRBV7-6; cdr3_aa: CASSLEGGGTFDEQFF; cdr3_nt: TGTGCCAGCAGCTTAGAAGGCGGGGGGACTTTCGATGAGCAGTTCTTC
d_call: .; j_call: TRBJ2-7; clone_size: .; v_call: TRBV27; cdr3_aa: CASSVSRSSYEQYF; cdr3_nt: TGTGCCAGCAGTGTCTCTAGAAGCTCCTACGAGCAGTACTTC
d_call: .; j_call: TRBJ1-3; clone_size: .; v_call: TRBV6-6; cdr3_aa: CASSGSGWTVGNTIYF; cdr3_nt: TGTGCCAGCAGTGGGTCCGGCTGGACAGTCGGAAACACCATATATTTT
d_call: TRBD1; j_call: TRBJ1-2; clone_size: .; v_call: TRBV28; cdr3_aa: CASNPGQGAGGYTF; cdr3_nt: TGTGCCAGCAACCCGGGACAGGGGGCCGGTGGCTACACCTTC
d_call: TRBD2; j_call: TRBJ2-6; clone_size: .; v_call: TRBV7-3; cdr3_aa: CASSFSGSPNSGANVLTF; cdr3_nt: TGTGCCAGCAGCTTTAGCGGGAGCCCCAATTCTGGGGCCAACGTCCTGACTTTC
d_call: TRBD2; j_call: TRBJ2-7; clone_size: .; v_call: TRBV28; cdr3_aa: CAIKTGLAGGPGAQYF; cdr3_nt: TGTGCCATCAAGACGGGACTAGCGGGAGGGCCAGGCGCGCAGTACTTC
d_call: TRBD1; j_call: TRBJ1-4; clone_size: .; v_call: TRBV28; cdr3_aa: CASSVGGQRNEKLFF; cdr3_nt: TGTGCCAGCAGTGTAGGGGGACAGCGTAATGAAAAACTGTTTTTT
d_call: TRBD1; j_call: TRBJ1-1; clone_size: .; v_call: TRBV6-5; cdr3_aa: CASSEDRRNTEAFF; cdr3_nt: TGTGCCAGCAGCGAGGACAGGAGGAACACTGAAGCTTTCTTT
d_call: TRBD2; j_call: TRBJ2-2; clone_size: once; v_call: TRBV5-1; cdr3_aa: CASSTGTSGNTGELFF; cdr3_nt: TGCGCCAGCAGCACAGGGACTAGCGGGAACACCGGGGAGCTGTTTTTT
d_call: .; j_call: TRBJ2-7; clone_size: .; v_call: TRBV9; cdr3_aa: CASSPIGGRSIYEQYF; cdr3_nt: TGTGCCAGCAGCCCAATTGGGGGTCGGAGTATCTACGAGCAGTACTTC
d_call: .; j_call: TRBJ2-1; clone_size: .; v_call: TRBV2; cdr3_aa: CAIPAGRNNEQFF; cdr3_nt: TGTGCCATCCCCGCAGGAAGAAACAATGAGCAGTTCTTC
d_call: .; j_call: TRBJ2-1; clone_size: .; v_call: TRBV21-1; cdr3_aa: CASSGPRTAPVVWEQFF; cdr3_nt: TGTGCCAGCAGCGGACCCAGGACAGCACCCGTTGTGTGGGAGCAGTTCTTC
d_call: .; j_call: TRBJ1-4; clone_size: .; v_call: TRBV18; cdr3_aa: CASSPGIDEKLFF; cdr3_nt: TGTGCCAGCTCACCGGGTATTGATGAAAAACTGTTTTTT
d_call: .; j_call: TRBJ2-7; clone_size: .; v_call: TRBV6-6; cdr3_aa: CASSYGQYSYEQYF; cdr3_nt: TGTGCCAGCAGTTACGGACAGTACTCCTACGAGCAGTACTTC
d_call: TRBD1; j_call: TRBJ1-1; clone_size: .; v_call: TRBV30; cdr3_aa: CAWSVFPGTGPRTEAFF; cdr3_nt: TGTGCCTGGAGTGTATTCCCCGGGACAGGTCCTCGAACTGAAGCTTTCTTT
d_call: TRBD2; j_call: TRBJ2-3; clone_size: .; v_call: TRBV28; cdr3_aa: CASSFSGREQYF; cdr3_nt: TGTGCCAGCAGTTTTAGCGGGAGGGAGCAGTATTTT
d_call: .; j_call: TRBJ1-1; clone_size: .; v_call: TRBV6-6; cdr3_aa: CASSYPRGAGNTEAFF; cdr3_nt: TGTGCCAGCAGTTACCCGAGGGGGGCGGGGAACACTGAAGCTTTCTTT
d_call: .; j_call: TRBJ1-1; clone_size: once; v_call: TRBV29-1; cdr3_aa: CSVVGQRNTEAFF; cdr3_nt: TGCAGCGTGGTCGGACAAAGGAACACTGAAGCTTTCTTT
d_call: .; j_call: TRBJ2-2; clone_size: .; v_call: TRBV11-2; cdr3_aa: CASSPLNTGELFF; cdr3_nt: TGTGCCAGCAGCCCCCTGAACACCGGGGAGCTGTTTTTT
d_call: .; j_call: TRBJ1-1; clone_size: .; v_call: TRBV7-9; cdr3_aa: CASSSPAGTEAFF; cdr3_nt: TGTGCCAGCAGCTCACCCGCGGGCACTGAAGCTTTCTTT
d_call: TRBD2; j_call: TRBJ2-2; clone_size: .; v_call: TRBV7-2; cdr3_aa: CASSPRVGSGRKGGELFF; cdr3_nt: TGTGCCAGCAGCCCCCGAGTAGGTAGCGGGAGGAAGGGCGGGGAGCTGTTTTTT
d_call: .; j_call: TRBJ1-1; clone_size: .; v_call: TRBV6-5; cdr3_aa: CASREHGDTEAFF; cdr3_nt: TGTGCCAGCCGGGAGCACGGGGACACTGAAGCTTTCTTT
d_call: .; j_call: TRBJ2-2; clone_size: .; v_call: TRBV7-9; cdr3_aa: CASSFYDRDTGELFF; cdr3_nt: TGTGCCAGCAGCTTCTACGACAGAGACACCGGGGAGCTGTTTTTT
d_call: .; j_call: TRBJ2-1; clone_size: .; v_call: TRBV19; cdr3_aa: CASSIARGDEQFF; cdr3_nt: TGTGCCAGTAGTATAGCCAGGGGGGATGAGCAGTTCTTC
d_call: .; j_call: TRBJ1-5; clone_size: .; v_call: TRBV9; cdr3_aa: CASSEDGNQPQHF; cdr3_nt: TGTGCCAGCAGCGAAGATGGGAATCAGCCCCAGCATTTT
d_call: .; j_call: TRBJ1-2; clone_size: .; v_call: TRBV6-1; cdr3_aa: CASSSDYGYTF; cdr3_nt: TGTGCCAGCAGTTCGGACTATGGCTACACCTTC
d_call: .; j_call: TRBJ1-2; clone_size: .; v_call: TRBV15; cdr3_aa: CATSVTSWGQPLNYGYTF; cdr3_nt: TGTGCCACCAGCGTTACTAGCTGGGGACAACCCCTTAACTATGGCTACACCTTC
d_call: .; j_call: TRBJ2-5; clone_size: .; v_call: TRBV19; cdr3_aa: CASSIVRERQETQYF; cdr3_nt: TGTGCCAGTAGTATTGTGAGGGAGCGTCAAGAGACCCAGTACTTC
d_call: .; j_call: TRBJ2-3; clone_size: .; v_call: TRBV11-2; cdr3_aa: CASSQNGGADTQYF; cdr3_nt: TGTGCCAGCAGCCAAAATGGGGGCGCGGATACGCAGTATTTT
d_call: .; j_call: TRBJ2-3; clone_size: .; v_call: TRBV5-4; cdr3_aa: CASSLALGEIDTQYF; cdr3_nt: TGTGCCAGCAGCTTGGCCCTTGGGGAGATAGATACGCAGTATTTT
d_call: .; j_call: TRBJ2-7; clone_size: .; v_call: TRBV6-5; cdr3_aa: CASRTGTGEQYF; cdr3_nt: TGTGCCAGCAGAACCGGGACTGGGGAGCAGTACTTC
d_call: .; j_call: TRBJ1-4; clone_size: .; v_call: TRBV19; cdr3_aa: CASSILRPGREKLFF; cdr3_nt: TGTGCCAGTAGTATTCTGCGCCCCGGACGCGAAAAACTGTTTTTT
d_call: .; j_call: TRBJ2-3; clone_size: .; v_call: TRBV19; cdr3_aa: CASSIERRDTQYF; cdr3_nt: TGTGCCAGTAGTATCGAGCGGAGAGATACGCAGTATTTT
d_call: .; j_call: TRBJ2-6; clone_size: .; v_call: TRBV29-1; cdr3_aa: CSVLRSGANVLTF; cdr3_nt: TGCAGCGTTCTTCGATCTGGGGCCAACGTCCTGACTTTC
d_call: .; j_call: TRBJ1-1; clone_size: .; v_call: TRBV7-8; cdr3_aa: CASSLLGAQRAEAFF; cdr3_nt: TGTGCCAGCAGCTTATTAGGCGCACAAAGGGCTGAAGCTTTCTTT